The rows below give T cell receptor beta chains drawn from one sample of a study of CD8 T cells in Susac syndrome. TCRdb passed the immunoSEQ multiplex PCR reads through MiXCR, listing each CDR3 protein once. The sample holds about 200,000 distinct CDR3 sequences, 80% to 95% seen once. The sample was CD8+ T cells from PBMCs. These receptors came from a human donor with multiple sclerosis. The CDR3 runs from the conserved cysteine through the conserved F or W. Fields, in order: clone size, V gene, D gene, J gene, CDR3 DNA, CDR3 protein. D genes are given only for firm matches. Size is stated for part of the rows, as once, few or many counts, or as a class when the clone is expanded.

clone_size: .
v_call: TRBV7-9
d_call: TRBD1
j_call: TRBJ2-7
cdr3_nt: TGTGCCAGCAGCCTACCCGGGACAGCTGGCTACGAGCAGTACTTC
cdr3_aa: CASSLPGTAGYEQYF

clone_size: .
v_call: TRBV28
d_call: .
j_call: TRBJ2-7
cdr3_nt: TGTGCCAGCAGTTTAGAGGAAGCCGGGACCTACGAGCAGTACTTC
cdr3_aa: CASSLEEAGTYEQYF

clone_size: .
v_call: TRBV12-3/TRBV12-4
d_call: .
j_call: TRBJ1-2
cdr3_nt: TGTGCCAGCAGTTTTTCAGGGCCCTATAACTATGGCTACACCTTC
cdr3_aa: CASSFSGPYNYGYTF

clone_size: .
v_call: TRBV9
d_call: TRBD1
j_call: TRBJ1-2
cdr3_nt: TGTGCCAGCAGCTCAAGGACAGGGGACCCTGGTGGCTACACCTTC
cdr3_aa: CASSSRTGDPGGYTF

clone_size: .
v_call: TRBV7-9
d_call: .
j_call: TRBJ1-1
cdr3_nt: TGTGCCAGCAGCCTCACGGTCTCTGAAGCTTTCTTT
cdr3_aa: CASSLTVSEAFF

clone_size: .
v_call: TRBV19
d_call: .
j_call: TRBJ2-2
cdr3_nt: TGTGCCAGTAACCCTGGGGGCACCGGGGAGCTGTTTTTT
cdr3_aa: CASNPGGTGELFF

clone_size: .
v_call: TRBV30
d_call: TRBD1
j_call: TRBJ2-2
cdr3_nt: TGTGCCTGGAGTGTACCGGGACAGGGGGCCGGGGAGCTGTTTTTT
cdr3_aa: CAWSVPGQGAGELFF

clone_size: .
v_call: TRBV6-6
d_call: .
j_call: TRBJ2-4
cdr3_nt: TGTGCCAGCCTTCCAGGAACAGGGACTGAAAACATTCAGTACTTC
cdr3_aa: CASLPGTGTENIQYF

clone_size: .
v_call: TRBV12-3/TRBV12-4
d_call: .
j_call: TRBJ1-1
cdr3_nt: TGTGCCAGCAGTTTTGGAAGGGGGAACACTGAAGCTTTCTTT
cdr3_aa: CASSFGRGNTEAFF

clone_size: .
v_call: TRBV11-2
d_call: .
j_call: TRBJ2-7
cdr3_nt: TGTGCCAGCAGCTTAGAGGCAGGACCTTCCTACGAGCAGTACTTC
cdr3_aa: CASSLEAGPSYEQYF

clone_size: once
v_call: TRBV11-2
d_call: .
j_call: TRBJ2-3
cdr3_nt: TGTGCCAGCAGCTTATCCCCGGACAGCCCGGGGCAGTATTTT
cdr3_aa: CASSLSPDSPGQYF

clone_size: .
v_call: TRBV7-8
d_call: TRBD1
j_call: TRBJ2-3
cdr3_nt: TGTGCCAGCAGTTCGACAGGGGGGGGCACAGATACGCAGTATTTT
cdr3_aa: CASSSTGGGTDTQYF

clone_size: .
v_call: TRBV13
d_call: TRBD1
j_call: TRBJ1-1
cdr3_nt: TGTGCCAGCAGCTTAGCCCTGGCAAGGCGGGACAGGGGAGGGGTCACTGAAGCTTTCTTT
cdr3_aa: CASSLALARRDRGGVTEAFF

clone_size: once
v_call: TRBV5-1
d_call: TRBD1
j_call: TRBJ2-7
cdr3_nt: TGCGCCAGCAGAGAGGGACAGGTCAGTATCGAGCAGTACTTC
cdr3_aa: CASREGQVSIEQYF

clone_size: .
v_call: TRBV7-9
d_call: .
j_call: TRBJ1-1
cdr3_nt: TGTGCCAGCAGCTTAGTGGAAGGAGCTGAAGCTTTCTTT
cdr3_aa: CASSLVEGAEAFF

clone_size: .
v_call: TRBV7-9
d_call: .
j_call: TRBJ2-2
cdr3_nt: TGTGCCAGCAGCTTATCCCCCCTTAGGACATCGAAAGGGACCGGGGAGCTGTTTTTT
cdr3_aa: CASSLSPLRTSKGTGELFF

clone_size: .
v_call: TRBV7-6
d_call: .
j_call: TRBJ1-1
cdr3_nt: TGTGCCAGCAGCCAGTGGGAAGGGTCTGAAGCTTTCTTT
cdr3_aa: CASSQWEGSEAFF

clone_size: .
v_call: TRBV29-1
d_call: .
j_call: TRBJ2-5
cdr3_nt: TGCAGCGTTGGGGACCGGGACCCCCGTGAGACCCAGTACTTC
cdr3_aa: CSVGDRDPRETQYF

clone_size: .
v_call: TRBV6-2/TRBV6-3
d_call: .
j_call: TRBJ1-1
cdr3_nt: TGTGCCAGCAGTTACTGGGGCTGGGGGAGGACTGAAGCTTTCTTT
cdr3_aa: CASSYWGWGRTEAFF

clone_size: .
v_call: TRBV7-8
d_call: .
j_call: TRBJ2-7
cdr3_nt: TGTGCCAGCAGCTTAGGCATAGGGGTTCCCGAGCAGTACTTC
cdr3_aa: CASSLGIGVPEQYF

clone_size: .
v_call: TRBV10-3
d_call: TRBD1
j_call: TRBJ1-5
cdr3_nt: TGTGCCATCCGAGAAGGGGGCGAATATAGCAATCAGCCCCAGCATTTT
cdr3_aa: CAIREGGEYSNQPQHF

clone_size: .
v_call: TRBV27
d_call: .
j_call: TRBJ1-6
cdr3_nt: TGTGCCAGCAGTTTATCCGAAAGCTCCTATAATTCACCCCTCCACTTT
cdr3_aa: CASSLSESSYNSPLHF

clone_size: .
v_call: TRBV4-1
d_call: .
j_call: TRBJ2-1
cdr3_nt: TGCGCCAGCAGCCAGACCTCCGGACTATCGGATGAGCAGTTCTTC
cdr3_aa: CASSQTSGLSDEQFF

clone_size: .
v_call: TRBV9
d_call: TRBD2
j_call: TRBJ2-3
cdr3_nt: TGTGCCAGCAGCGCTAGCGGGAGAAGCACAGATACGCAGTATTTT
cdr3_aa: CASSASGRSTDTQYF

clone_size: .
v_call: TRBV7-9
d_call: .
j_call: TRBJ2-7
cdr3_nt: TGTGCCAGCAGCTTAGGGAGGGGTTTAAACTCCTACGAGCAGTACTTC
cdr3_aa: CASSLGRGLNSYEQYF

clone_size: .
v_call: TRBV7-2
d_call: .
j_call: TRBJ2-3
cdr3_nt: TGTGCCAGCAGCTTTCCCCCAGGGTGGGAAGTATCAGATACGCAGTATTTT
cdr3_aa: CASSFPPGWEVSDTQYF

clone_size: few
v_call: TRBV4-1
d_call: .
j_call: TRBJ1-4
cdr3_nt: TGCGCCAGCAGCCATGGACCGAGGGGAGGAAAACTGTTTTTT
cdr3_aa: CASSHGPRGGKLFF